Below, 13 T cell receptor beta chains from the same sample are listed, as sequenced in a study of neoadjuvant nivolumab and ipilimumab in lung cancer. Profiled with immunoSEQ multiplex PCR; TCRdb holds only in-frame clones, not every one. The sample lists 24,000 or so clones; more than 70% were seen once. The sequencing here drew on peripheral blood, taken before neoadjuvant nivolumab, alone or with ipilimumab. Source of these receptors: an adult with non-small cell lung cancer.

V gene TRBV6-4 combines with J gene TRBJ2-6; D uncertain. V lost 4 bases and J lost 2, with 6 bases in between. The germline CDR1 and CDR2 sequences are MRHNA and SNTAGT. This CDR3 spans 14 amino acids. Written as DNA, the CDR3 is TGTGCCAGCAGTGCAGTTACTGGGGCCAACGTCCTGACTTTC. Translation: CASSAVTGANVLTF.

V is TRBV11-3 and J is TRBJ2-1, with 8 bases lining up with TRBD2. Germline V CDR1 and CDR2: SGHNT, YENEEA. The CDR3 totals 15 residues. V was clipped by 1 base and J by 8 bases; unmatched bases: 7. The CDR3 here is CASSLVSGGMDEQFF. The CDR3, as DNA: TGTGCCAGCAGCTTAGTCAGCGGGGGAATGGATGAGCAGTTCTTC. The variable domain in full, with the rest retrieved from reference TRBV11-3 and TRBJ2-1, is EAGVVQSPRYKIIEKKQPVAFWCNPISGHNTLYWYLQNLGQGPELLIRYENEEAVDDSQLPKDRFSAERLKGVDSTLKIQPAELGDSAVYLCASSLVSGGMDEQFFGPGTRLTVL.

The chain carries TRBV6-5 and TRBJ2-2; unclear D gene. The CDR3 is made up of 12 amino acids. Germline V gives CDR1 MNHEY, CDR2 SVGAGI. V was trimmed by 8 bases and J by 1 base, leaving 5 bases between them. The CDR3: CASGRNTGELFF. The CDR3 DNA reads as TGTGCCAGCGGACGGAACACCGGGGAGCTGTTTTTT.

This clone occurred once. The chain carries TRBV2 and TRBJ1-5, with D possibly TRBD1 on 6 matching bases. The CDR3 consists of 16 residues. CDR1 is SNHLY, CDR2 FYNNEI, per germline. The ends were cut back, 7 bases at V and 2 bases at J, with 18 bases in the middle. The CDR3 spells CASTLLQGDGNQPQHF. The DNA of the CDR3 is TGTGCCAGCACGCTACTACAGGGCGACGGCAATCAGCCCCAGCATTTT. Supplemented by reference TRBV2 and TRBJ1-5, the full variable domain reads EPEVTQTPSHQVTQMGQEVILRCVPISNHLYFYWYRQILGQKVEFLVSFYNNEISEKSEIFDDQFSVERPDGSNFTLKIRSTKLEDSAMYFCASTLLQGDGNQPQHFGDGTRLSIL.

The chain is built from TRBV4-1 and TRBJ1-2; D not resolved. Germline values: CDR1 MGHRA, CDR2 YSYEKL. The CDR3 extends over 14 amino acids. Trimming took 8 bases from V and 0 from J, leaving 13 bases between them. DNA of the CDR3: TGCGCCAGCTCCTACCGACACGCTAACTATGGCTACACCTTC. This codes for CASSYRHANYGYTF.

This chain links TRBV28 with TRBJ2-7; the match to TRBD1 covers 7 bases. The V gene end was trimmed by 6 bases and the J gene end by 12 bases; junction bases not matched to a gene: 8. This CDR3 has 11 residues. Germline CDR1 MDHEN, CDR2 SYDVKM. The chain's CDR3 is CASSLGDSLYF. The CDR3 nucleotides read TGTGCCAGCAGCCTTGGGGACAGCTTGTACTTC.

This clone showed up just a few times. The chain has TRBV5-1 and TRBJ1-6; possibly TRBD1 for D (6 bases). This CDR3 contains 16 residues. Trimming removed 2 bases from V and 5 bases from J, with 14 bases in between. Looked up from germline, CDR1 is SGHRS and CDR2 is YFSETQ. The CDR3 is CASSFRTGRDNSPLHF. The CDR3 DNA is TGCGCCAGCAGCTTCCGAACAGGGCGGGATAATTCACCCCTCCACTTT.

The chain couples TRBV18 to TRBJ2-7; the match to TRBD2 covers 10 bases. The CDR3 is made up of 16 amino acids. Germline CDR1 reads KGHSH; CDR2 reads LQKENI. V lost 1 base and J lost 5; bases outside the gene matches: 8. The CDR3 here is CASSPLERGGWNEQYF. The DNA of the CDR3 is TGTGCCAGCTCACCACTTGAGCGGGGGGGCTGGAACGAGCAGTACTTC. Variable domain in full (rest from reference TRBV18 and TRBJ2-7): NAGVMQNPRHLVRRRGQEARLRCSPMKGHSHVYWYRQLPEEGLKFMVYLQKENIIDESGMPKERFSAEFPKEGPSILRIQQVVRGDSAAYFCASSPLERGGWNEQYFGPGTRLTVT.

In this sample, this clone turned up a few times. CDR3 protein: CASRTRGSPEAFF. CDR3 bases: TGTGCCAGCAGGACTAGAGGTTCCCCTGAAGCTTTCTTT. The chain joins TRBV2 to TRBJ1-1, with D unclear. Germline CDR1 is SNHLY and CDR2 is FYNNEI. The CDR3 sequence is 13 residues long. Trimming took off 6 bases at V and 6 bases at J, with 14 bases between the two ends.

The chain carries TRBV9 and TRBJ1-1; D unclear. The CDR3 has 14 amino acids. Germline-derived CDR1 and CDR2 are SGDLS and YYNGEE. Trimming took 0 bases from V and 1 from J, leaving 7 bases between them. CDR3: CASSVGHTNTEAFF. The CDR3 region has the DNA TGTGCCAGCAGCGTAGGACATACGAACACTGAAGCTTTCTTT.

The chain is built from TRBV7-2 and TRBJ2-2, with 8 positions matching TRBD2. There are 15 residues in the CDR3. Trimming removed 5 bases from V and 6 bases from J; junction bases left unmatched: 8. Germline V lookup: CDR1 SGHTA, CDR2 FQGNSA. CDR3 sequence: CASSPLLAVAGELFF. Written as DNA, the CDR3 is TGTGCCAGCAGCCCGTTACTAGCGGTGGCCGGGGAGCTGTTTTTT.

The rearrangement joins TRBV5-4 to TRBJ1-2; 7 nucleotides align to TRBD1. The CDR3 has 17 residues. The junction had 15 bases not matched to a gene; V was cut back by 0 bases and J by 7 bases. The germline gives CDR1 SGHNT, CDR2 YYREEE (reference sequence). The chain's CDR3 is CASSLGGQRGPTVGYTF. As DNA, the CDR3 is TGTGCCAGCAGCTTGGGGGGGCAGAGGGGGCCGACGGTTGGCTACACCTTC.

This chain connects TRBV9 to TRBJ2-7, with TRBD1 matching over 10 bases. The germline V gene has CDR1 SGDLS and CDR2 YYNGEE. This CDR3 spans 14 amino acids. V shed 4 bases, J shed 6 bases, and the junction held 7 bases outside the gene matches. CDR3 nucleotides: TGTGCCAGCAGCCCCGGGACAGGGGTGGGCGAGCAGTACTTC. Translation: CASSPGTGVGEQYF.